Sequencing of this T cell receptor beta chain was carried out in a study of graft-versus-host responses after intestinal transplantation. Generated by immunoSEQ multiplex PCR, the TCRdb table keeps only in-frame clones and is missing some. The table records about 27,000 clones, 83% of them present only once. This clone was found once. What it binds is unknown. Overall study findings and caveats: Early post-transplant falls in HvG clones accompanied the peak levels of circulating GvH clones.

CDR1 is MDHEN and CDR2 is SYDVKM in the germline V gene. The CDR3 loop spans 16 amino acids. V was shortened by 3 bases and J by 0 bases, with 14 bases between the two germline ends. The genes are TRBV28 and TRBJ1-2; no definite D call. This TCR came from a human patient who received an intestinal transplant, so some T cells may come from the graft donor. The material sequenced was PBMCs, taken approximately 28 days after intestinal transplant. CDR3 loop: CASSFNRREANYGYTF. CDR3 DNA: TGTGCCAGCAGTTTCAATAGGAGGGAAGCTAACTATGGCTACACCTTC.